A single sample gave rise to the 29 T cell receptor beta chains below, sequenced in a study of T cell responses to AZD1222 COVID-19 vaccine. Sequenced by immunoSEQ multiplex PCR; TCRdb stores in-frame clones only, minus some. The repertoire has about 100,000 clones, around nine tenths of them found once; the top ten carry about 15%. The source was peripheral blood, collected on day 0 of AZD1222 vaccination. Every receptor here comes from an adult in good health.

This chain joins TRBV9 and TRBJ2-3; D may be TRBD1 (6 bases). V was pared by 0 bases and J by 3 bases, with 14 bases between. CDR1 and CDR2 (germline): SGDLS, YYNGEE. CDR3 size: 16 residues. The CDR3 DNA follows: TGTGCCAGCAGCGTAGATGGAAGGGGGTCGACAGATACGCAGTATTTT. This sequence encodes CASSVDGRGSTDTQYF.

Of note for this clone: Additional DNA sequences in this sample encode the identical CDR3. The chain's CDR3 is CASSLGLQETQYF. The CDR3 coding sequence is TGTGCCAGCAGCTTAGGTCTACAAGAGACCCAGTACTTC. This sequence joins TRBV11-2 and TRBJ2-5; D not certain. The CDR3 runs 13 residues. V shed 1 base and J shed 2 bases, with 5 bases lying between them. The germline gives CDR1 SGHAT, CDR2 FQNNGV.

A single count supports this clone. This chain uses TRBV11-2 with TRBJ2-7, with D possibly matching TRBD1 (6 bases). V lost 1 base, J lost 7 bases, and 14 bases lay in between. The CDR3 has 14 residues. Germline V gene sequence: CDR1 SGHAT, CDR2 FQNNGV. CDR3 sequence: CASSLGGLSGEQYF. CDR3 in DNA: TGTGCCAGCAGCTTAGGGGGGCTCTCGGGAGAGCAGTACTTC. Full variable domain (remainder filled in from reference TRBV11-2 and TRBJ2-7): EAGVAQSPRYKIIEKRQSVAFWCNPISGHATLYWYQQILGQGPKLLIQFQNNGVVDDSQLPKDRFSAERLKGVDSTLKIQPAKLEDSAVYLCASSLGGLSGEQYFGPGTRLTVT.

CDR3 loop: CASSYSSGYSYEQYF. CDR3 coding DNA: TGTGCCAGCAGTTACTCGAGCGGGTACTCCTACGAGCAGTACTTC. The J gene is TRBJ2-7, the V gene TRBV6-5, with D possibly matching TRBD2 (6 bases). This CDR3 spans 15 amino acids. Trimming took off 0 bases at V and 0 bases at J, with 9 bases between the two ends. Germline CDR1 is MNHEY and CDR2 is SVGAGI.

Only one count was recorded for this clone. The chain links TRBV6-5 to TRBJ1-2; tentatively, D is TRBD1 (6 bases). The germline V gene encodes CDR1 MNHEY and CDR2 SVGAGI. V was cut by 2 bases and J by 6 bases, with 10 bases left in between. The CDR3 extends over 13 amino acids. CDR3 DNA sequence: TGTGCCAGCAGTTACGGCAGGGGCGATGGCTACACCTTC. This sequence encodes CASSYGRGDGYTF.

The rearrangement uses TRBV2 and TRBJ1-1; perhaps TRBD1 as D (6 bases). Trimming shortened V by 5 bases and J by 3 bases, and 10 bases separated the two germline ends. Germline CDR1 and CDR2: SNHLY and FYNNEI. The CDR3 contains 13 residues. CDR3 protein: CASSISGDTEAFF. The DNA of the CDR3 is TGTGCCAGCAGTATCTCAGGGGACACTGAAGCTTTCTTT.

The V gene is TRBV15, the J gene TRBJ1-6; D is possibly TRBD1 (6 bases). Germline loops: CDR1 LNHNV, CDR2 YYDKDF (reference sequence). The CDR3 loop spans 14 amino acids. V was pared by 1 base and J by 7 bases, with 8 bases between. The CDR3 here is CATSRGQENSPLHF. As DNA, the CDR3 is TGTGCCACCAGCAGAGGACAGGAGAATTCACCCCTCCACTTT.

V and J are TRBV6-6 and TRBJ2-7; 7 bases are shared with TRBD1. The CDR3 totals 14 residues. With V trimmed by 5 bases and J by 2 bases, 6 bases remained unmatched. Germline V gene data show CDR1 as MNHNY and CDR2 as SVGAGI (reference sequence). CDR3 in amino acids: CASSNRDRPYEQYF. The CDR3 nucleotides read TGTGCCAGCAGTAACCGGGACAGACCCTACGAGCAGTACTTC.

The CDR3 loop is CSVAQRLVGQPTLYYGYTF. DNA of the CDR3: TGCAGCGTCGCTCAACGTCTGGTCGGACAGCCCACACTTTACTATGGCTACACCTTC. The chain employs TRBV29-1 and TRBJ1-2; D may be TRBD1 (6 bases). Germline CDR1 and CDR2: SQVTM and ANQGSEA. Trimming stripped 6 bases from V and 3 bases from J, with 32 bases between. CDR3 length: 19 amino acids.

DNA for the CDR3: TGTGCCATCTACCCCGGGAGTGAGGGTGCTGATGGCTACACCTTC. It encodes CAIYPGSEGADGYTF. The J gene is TRBJ1-2, the V gene TRBV28; D ambiguous. This CDR3 is built from 15 residues. In germline, CDR1 is MDHEN, CDR2 SYDVKM. V lost 10 bases to trimming and J lost 6 bases, with 24 bases between them.

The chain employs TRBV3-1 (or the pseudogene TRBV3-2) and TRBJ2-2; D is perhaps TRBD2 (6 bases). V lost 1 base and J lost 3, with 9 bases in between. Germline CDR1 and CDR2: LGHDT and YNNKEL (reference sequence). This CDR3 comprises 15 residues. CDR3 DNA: TGTGCCAGCAGCCAAGGTAGCGGTTACACCGGGGAGCTGTTTTTT. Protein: CASSQGSGYTGELFF.

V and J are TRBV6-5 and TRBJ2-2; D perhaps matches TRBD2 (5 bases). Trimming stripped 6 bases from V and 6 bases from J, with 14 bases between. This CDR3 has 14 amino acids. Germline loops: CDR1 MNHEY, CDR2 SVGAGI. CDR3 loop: CASSAISGSGELFF. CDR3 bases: TGTGCCAGCAGCGCAATCAGCGGATCCGGGGAGCTGTTTTTT.

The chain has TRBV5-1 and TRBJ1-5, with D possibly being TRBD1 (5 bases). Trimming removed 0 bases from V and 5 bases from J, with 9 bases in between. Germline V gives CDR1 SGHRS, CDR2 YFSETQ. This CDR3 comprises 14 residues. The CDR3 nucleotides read TGCGCCAGCAGCTTGGAGGGAGGGGATCAGCCCCAGCATTTT. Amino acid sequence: CASSLEGGDQPQHF.

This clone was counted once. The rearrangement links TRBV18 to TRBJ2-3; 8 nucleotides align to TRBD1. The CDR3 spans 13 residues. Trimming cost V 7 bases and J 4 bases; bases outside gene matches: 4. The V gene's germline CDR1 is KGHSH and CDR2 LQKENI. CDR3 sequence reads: CASCEDRADTQYF. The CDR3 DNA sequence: TGTGCCAGCTGCGAGGACAGGGCAGATACGCAGTATTTT.

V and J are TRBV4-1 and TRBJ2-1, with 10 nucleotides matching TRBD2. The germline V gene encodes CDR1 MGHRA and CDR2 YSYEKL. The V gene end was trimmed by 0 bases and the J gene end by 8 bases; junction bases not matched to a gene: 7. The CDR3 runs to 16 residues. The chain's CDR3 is CASSQDDSGGYDEQFF. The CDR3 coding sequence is TGCGCCAGCAGCCAAGACGATAGCGGGGGGTACGATGAGCAGTTCTTC.

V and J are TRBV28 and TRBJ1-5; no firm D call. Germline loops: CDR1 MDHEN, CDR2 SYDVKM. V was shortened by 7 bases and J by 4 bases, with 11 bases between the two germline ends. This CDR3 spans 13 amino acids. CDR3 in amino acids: CASIPGLNQPQHF. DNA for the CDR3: TGTGCCAGCATACCGGGTCTGAATCAGCCCCAGCATTTT.

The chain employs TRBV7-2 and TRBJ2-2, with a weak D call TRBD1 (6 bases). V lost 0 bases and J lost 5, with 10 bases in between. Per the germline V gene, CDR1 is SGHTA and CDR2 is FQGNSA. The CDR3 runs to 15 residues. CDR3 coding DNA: TGTGCCAGCAGCTTAGCAGAGGGGACAACCGGGGAGCTGTTTTTT. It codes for CASSLAEGTTGELFF.

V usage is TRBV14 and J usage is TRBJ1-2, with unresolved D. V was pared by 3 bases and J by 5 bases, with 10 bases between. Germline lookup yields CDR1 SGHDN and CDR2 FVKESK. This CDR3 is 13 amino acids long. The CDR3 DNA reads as TGTGCCAGCAGCCAGACGGGAGATTATGGCTACACCTTC. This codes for CASSQTGDYGYTF. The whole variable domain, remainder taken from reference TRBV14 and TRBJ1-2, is EAGVTQFPSHSVIEKGQTVTLRCDPISGHDNLYWYRRVMGKEIKFLLHFVKESKQDESGMPNNRFLAERTGGTYSTLKVQPAELEDSGVYFCASSQTGDYGYTFGSGTRLTVV.

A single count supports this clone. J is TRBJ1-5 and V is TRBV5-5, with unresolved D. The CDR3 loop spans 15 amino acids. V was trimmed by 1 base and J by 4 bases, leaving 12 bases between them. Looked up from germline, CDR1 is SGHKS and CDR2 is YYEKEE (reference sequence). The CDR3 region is CASSLYYNTNQPQHF. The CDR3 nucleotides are TGTGCCAGCAGCTTGTATTACAACACGAATCAGCCCCAGCATTTT.

The CDR3 DNA reads as TGTGCCAGCAGCGGCGGTGACTATGGCTACACCTTC. Encoded protein: CASSGGDYGYTF. V gene TRBV5-6 combines with J gene TRBJ1-2; D ambiguous. Per germline, CDR1 SGHDT and CDR2 YYEEEE. The CDR3 is 12 amino acids. Trimming removed 4 bases at V and 3 bases at J, with 7 bases between. Looking up the rest from reference TRBV5-6 and TRBJ1-2 gives the full variable domain: DAGVTQSPTHLIKTRGQQVTLRCSPKSGHDTVSWYQQALGQGPQFIFQYYEEEERQRGNFPDRFSGHQFPNYSSELNVNALLLGDSALYLCASSGGDYGYTFGSGTRLTVV.

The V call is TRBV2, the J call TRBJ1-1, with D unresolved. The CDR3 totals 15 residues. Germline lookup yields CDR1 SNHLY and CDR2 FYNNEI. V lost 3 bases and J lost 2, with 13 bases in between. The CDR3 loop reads CASSDSKTVNTEAFF. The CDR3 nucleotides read TGTGCCAGCAGTGACAGCAAAACCGTCAACACTGAAGCTTTCTTT. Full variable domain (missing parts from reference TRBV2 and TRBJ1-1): EPEVTQTPSHQVTQMGQEVILRCVPISNHLYFYWYRQILGQKVEFLVSFYNNEISEKSEIFDDQFSVERPDGSNFTLKIRSTKLEDSAMYFCASSDSKTVNTEAFFGQGTRLTVV.

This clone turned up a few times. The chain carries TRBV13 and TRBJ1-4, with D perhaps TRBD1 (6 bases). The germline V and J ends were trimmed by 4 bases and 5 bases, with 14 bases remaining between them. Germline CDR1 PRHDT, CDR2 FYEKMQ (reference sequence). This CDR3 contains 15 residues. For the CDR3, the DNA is TGTGCCAGCAGCTCCGAACCAACAGGGAATGAAAAACTGTTTTTT. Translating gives CASSSEPTGNEKLFF.

The CDR3 region is CASSLAPGNNQPQHF. CDR3 nucleotide sequence: TGTGCCAGCAGCTTAGCGCCGGGCAACAATCAGCCCCAGCATTTT. This chain connects TRBV7-2 to TRBJ1-5; no reliable D call. Germline V gene lookup returns CDR1 SGHTA and CDR2 FQGNSA. The CDR3 has 15 amino acids. Trimming removed 0 bases from V and 3 bases from J, with 9 bases in between.

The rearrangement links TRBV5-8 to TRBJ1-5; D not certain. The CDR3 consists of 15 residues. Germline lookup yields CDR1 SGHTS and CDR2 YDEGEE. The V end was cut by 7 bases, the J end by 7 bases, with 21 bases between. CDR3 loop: CASHDPRAPYQPQHF. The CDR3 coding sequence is TGTGCCAGCCACGACCCGAGGGCGCCTTACCAGCCCCAGCATTTT.

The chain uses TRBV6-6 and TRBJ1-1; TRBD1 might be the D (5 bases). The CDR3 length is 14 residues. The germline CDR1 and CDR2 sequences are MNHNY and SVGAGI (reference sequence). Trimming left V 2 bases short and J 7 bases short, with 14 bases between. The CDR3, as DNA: TGTGCCAGCAGTTACGAGGGGCAACCCCTTGAAGCTTTCTTT. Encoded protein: CASSYEGQPLEAFF.

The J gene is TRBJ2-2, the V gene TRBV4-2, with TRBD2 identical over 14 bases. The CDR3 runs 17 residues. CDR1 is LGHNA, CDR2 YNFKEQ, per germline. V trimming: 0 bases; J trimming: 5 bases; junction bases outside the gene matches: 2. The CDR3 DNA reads TGTGCCAGCAGCCAAGAGACTAGCGGGGGGGAAACCGGGGAGCTGTTTTTT. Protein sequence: CASSQETSGGETGELFF.

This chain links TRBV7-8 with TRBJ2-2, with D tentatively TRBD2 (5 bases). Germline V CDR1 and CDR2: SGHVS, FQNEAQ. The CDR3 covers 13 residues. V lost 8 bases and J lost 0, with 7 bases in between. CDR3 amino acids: CASGRANTGELFF. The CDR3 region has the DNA TGTGCCAGCGGGAGAGCGAACACCGGGGAGCTGTTTTTT.

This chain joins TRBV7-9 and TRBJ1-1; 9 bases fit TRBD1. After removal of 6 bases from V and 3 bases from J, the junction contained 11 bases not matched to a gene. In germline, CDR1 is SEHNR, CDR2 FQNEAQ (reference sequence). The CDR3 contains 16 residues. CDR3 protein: CASRAQPWDRDTEAFF. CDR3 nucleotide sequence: TGTGCCAGCAGGGCCCAGCCGTGGGACAGGGACACTGAAGCTTTCTTT.

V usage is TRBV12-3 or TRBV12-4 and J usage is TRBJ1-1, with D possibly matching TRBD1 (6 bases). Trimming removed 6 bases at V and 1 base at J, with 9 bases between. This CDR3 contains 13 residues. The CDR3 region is CASRGGQNTEAFF. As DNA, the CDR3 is TGTGCCAGCAGGGGGGGACAGAACACTGAAGCTTTCTTT.